Included here is one TCR beta chain sequence, with context. No antigen is known for it. Germline V gives CDR1 SGHTA, CDR2 FQGTGA. The CDR3 length is 16 residues. These data belong to a study of blood T cells in healthy people across ages. Whole-study results and caveats: Older individuals had lower TCR beta diversity per million T cells (the decline was roughly linear). With unsorted PBMCs, a conclusive comparison of naive versus antigen-experienced cells was not possible.

A second PCR of 7 to 11 cycles used a sample-barcoded 5' primer and a J-beta primer mix. Every molecule of cDNA carried a tag from a template-switch adaptor with 12 random nucleotides. TCRdb processed the 5' RACE reads anew with MiXCR; each CDR3 protein has one entry. The sample contains about 580,000 distinct CDR3 sequences, more than 45% of which appear only once. The material sequenced was blood. The chain links TRBV7-3 to TRBJ2-7; D perhaps matches TRBD2 (6 bases). The DNA end favors TRBJ2-5, so the J call may be wrong. The clonotype originates from a man aged 80 or over in good health. The CDR3: CASSLTGGAFGETQYF. The CDR3 DNA sequence: TGTGCCAGCAGCTTAACCGGAGGGGCCTTTGGGGAGACCCAGTACTTC.